This TCR beta chain comes out of a study of regulatory T cells in long-lasting Graves disease. The time point was: newly diagnosed GD, antithyroid drugs for less than 3 months. PBMCs were the source of the RNA used for TCR sequencing. This clonotype was seen only a few times. Library construction for TCR beta used iRepertoire HTBI primers and Arm-PCR of CDR3 regions. TCRdb itself ran the multiplex PCR reads through MiXCR, one entry per CDR3 protein. The table includes 580,000 or so distinct CDR3 sequences, about 16% detected once. The V and J ends lost 3 bases and 9 bases, in that order; junction bases with no gene match: 6. The CDR3 sequence is 14 residues long. These same records also appear under a second study, on T cells in Graves' hyperthyroidism and ophthalmopathy.

This receptor was obtained from a man between 18 and 29 years old with Graves disease. This chain uses TRBV12-3 or TRBV12-4 with TRBJ2-1; TRBD2 agrees at 9 bases. Source: peripheral blood mononuclear cells (PBMCs), taken at new diagnosis, from a patient treated with antithyroid drugs. The CDR3 loop is CASSFVAGVREQFF. The CDR3 nucleotides are TGTGCCAGCAGTTTCGTAGCGGGAGTGCGTGAGCAGTTCTTC.